The 26 T cell receptor beta chains below all came from one sample that was sequenced in a study of CD8+CD57+ T cells in acquired aplastic anemia. CD8+CD57+ cell expansion had been shown by flow cytometry in patients chosen for sequencing. TCR beta VDJ and CDR3 were profiled, and genomic DNA was the template. TCRdb reprocessed the reads with MiXCR, giving one entry per CDR3 protein. The profile shows over 150,000 distinct CDR3 sequences, about 50% of them singletons. The specimen was sorted CD4+, CD8+, or CD8+CD57+ T cells (not recorded which) from PBMCs. The receptors here all came from a human donor with aplastic anemia.

Turning to this clonotype: Since the CDR3 does not end with the conserved phenylalanine or tryptophan, this likely comes from a read error. The CDR3: CASSLATVNTEAFL. In DNA form, the CDR3 reads TGTGCCAGCAGCTTAGCGACGGTTAACACTGAAGCTTTCCTT. The chain is built from TRBV7-6 and TRBJ1-1; D ambiguous. Trimming took 0 bases from V and 2 from J, leaving 7 bases between them. The length of the CDR3 is 14 residues. Germline-derived CDR1 and CDR2 are SGHVS and FNYEAQ.

V is TRBV20-1 and J is TRBJ2-5; 14 nucleotides match TRBD2. With V trimmed by 6 bases and J by 5 bases, 11 bases remained unmatched. Germline lookup yields CDR1 DFQATT and CDR2 SNEGSKA (reference sequence). The CDR3 spans 16 residues. CDR3 sequence (DNA): TGCAGTGCCCCCCCTCGACTAGCGGGGGGGCGGGAGACCCAGTACTTC. This translates into CSAPPRLAGGRETQYF.

This clonotype was recorded many times. This rearrangement joins TRBV28 to TRBJ2-7; D gene ambiguous. V shed 8 bases and J shed 5 bases, with 10 bases lying between them. This CDR3 is 11 amino acids long. In germline, CDR1 is MDHEN, CDR2 SYDVKM. DNA of the CDR3: TGTGCCAGCGGACCGGAGCACGAGCAGTACTTC. The encoded protein is CASGPEHEQYF.

This clonotype was observed a few times. V is TRBV2 and J is TRBJ2-5; D unclear. Trimming took 2 bases from V and 5 from J, leaving 3 bases between them. There are 11 residues in the CDR3. Per germline, CDR1 SNHLY and CDR2 FYNNEI. The CDR3 DNA is TGTGCCAGCAGTGAACGCGAGACCCAGTACTTC. Amino acids: CASSERETQYF. Looking up the rest from reference TRBV2 and TRBJ2-5 gives the full variable domain: EPEVTQTPSHQVTQMGQEVILRCVPISNHLYFYWYRQILGQKVEFLVSFYNNEISEKSEIFDDQFSVERPDGSNFTLKIRSTKLEDSAMYFCASSERETQYFGPGTRLLVL.

This rearrangement joins TRBV20-1 to TRBJ1-5; 7 nucleotides line up with TRBD1. Germline V gene data show CDR1 as DFQATT and CDR2 as SNEGSKA (reference sequence). The CDR3 loop spans 15 amino acids. The J segment lost 6 bases and the V segment lost 1 base, leaving 9 bases of the junction unmatched. CDR3: CSARARQGLSQPQHF. CDR3 bases: TGCAGTGCTAGAGCACGACAGGGCCTCAGTCAGCCCCAGCATTTT.

Many counts were recorded for this clonotype. The rearrangement links TRBV5-1 to TRBJ2-7; the D is unclear. The length of the CDR3 is 13 residues. With 3 bases removed from V and 5 bases from J, the gap between germline ends came to 12 bases. Germline loops: CDR1 SGHRS, CDR2 YFSETQ. CDR3 DNA: TGCGCCAGCAGCTCACGAACCTGGAACGAGCAGTACTTC. Translation gives CASSSRTWNEQYF.

The V call is TRBV7-8, the J call TRBJ1-1, with D unclear. Per the germline V gene, CDR1 is SGHVS and CDR2 is FQNEAQ. This CDR3 is 12 amino acids long. The V end was cut by 2 bases, the J end by 10 bases, with 11 bases between. The CDR3 DNA is TGTGCCAGCAGCTTAATTATGGTTGGAGCTTTCTTT. The encoded protein is CASSLIMVGAFF.

This clonotype was detected a few times. The chain carries TRBV10-3 and TRBJ2-7, with D unresolved. The CDR3 has 14 amino acids. Germline loops: CDR1 ENHRY, CDR2 SYGVKD. Trimming stripped 6 bases from V and 2 bases from J, with 14 bases between. In DNA form, the CDR3 reads TGTGCCATCAGCGGTGGCGCTCCAGCCTACGAGCAGTACTTC. It encodes CAISGGAPAYEQYF.

This clonotype was counted between two and nine times. The chain recombines TRBV7-9 with TRBJ2-7, with a possible D match to TRBD1 (6 bases). CDR3 length: 14 amino acids. V was trimmed by 5 bases and J by 3 bases, leaving 14 bases between them. Per the germline V gene, CDR1 is SEHNR and CDR2 is FQNEAQ (reference sequence). As DNA, the CDR3 is TGTGCCAGCAGCGTTCGGGACACTGGCTACGAGCAGTACTTC. Translating gives CASSVRDTGYEQYF.

The chain employs TRBV7-8 and TRBJ2-3; 9 bases line up with TRBD2. Germline values: CDR1 SGHVS, CDR2 FQNEAQ. This CDR3 region has 16 residues. V lost 3 bases and J lost 0; bases outside the gene matches: 4. The CDR3 sequence is CASSLERGASTDTQYF. In nucleotides, the CDR3 is TGTGCCAGCAGCTTGGAGCGGGGGGCCAGCACAGATACGCAGTATTTT.

Details on this clonotype: Since a much larger clone is just one base distant, this may be a read error. The V call is TRBV19, the J call TRBJ2-2; TRBD1 aligns across 7 bases. V was clipped by 2 bases and J by 1 base; unmatched bases: 4. Germline lookup yields CDR1 LNHDA and CDR2 SQIVND (reference sequence). CDR3 length: 16 residues. The CDR3 nucleotides read TGTGCCAGTAGTATATTAGGGGGCCAGAACACCGGGGAGCTGTTTTTT. It is translated as CASSILGGQNTGELFF.

This clonotype was counted between two and nine times. The rearrangement joins TRBV24-1 to TRBJ2-7; maybe TRBD2 (6 bases). There are 15 residues in the CDR3. V dropped 3 bases and J dropped 2 bases, with 13 bases sitting between them. In germline, CDR1 is KGHDR, CDR2 SFDVKD. CDR3 residues: CATSDASDGPYEQYF. In DNA, the CDR3 is TGTGCCACCAGTGATGCTAGCGACGGACCCTACGAGCAGTACTTC.

This clonotype showed up just a few times. The chain recombines TRBV25-1 with TRBJ2-3; 7 bases line up with TRBD1. Trimming removed 7 bases from V and 4 bases from J; junction bases left unmatched: 5. Germline lookup yields CDR1 MGHDK and CDR2 SYGVNS. This CDR3 has 13 amino acids. The CDR3 coding sequence is TGTGCCAGCACCGGGACAGAGGCAGATACGCAGTATTTT. Protein product: CASTGTEADTQYF.

Comments on this clonotype: A much larger clone lies a single base off, so this may be a read error. The DNA of the CDR3 is TGTGCCAGCAGCCAAGATGGGGCAGCGAGGGGTGAGCAGTTCTTC. This codes for CASSQDGAARGEQFF. The chain combines TRBV14 with TRBJ2-1; tentatively, D is TRBD1 or TRBD2 (5 bases each). The CDR3 totals 15 residues. CDR1 and CDR2 from the germline V gene are SGHDN and FVKESK. V was pared by 0 bases and J by 9 bases, with 15 bases between.

This clonotype came up many times. The chain has TRBV2 and TRBJ2-2, with a tentative D call TRBD1 (5 bases). Germline values: CDR1 SNHLY, CDR2 FYNNEI. The V end was cut by 2 bases, the J end by 6 bases, with 16 bases between. CDR3 length equals 16 residues. This chain's CDR3 is CASSERQGMLSGELFF. For the CDR3, the DNA is TGTGCCAGCAGTGAAAGGCAGGGAATGTTATCCGGGGAGCTGTTTTTT. The full variable domain, with the rest looked up from reference TRBV2 and TRBJ2-2, is EPEVTQTPSHQVTQMGQEVILRCVPISNHLYFYWYRQILGQKVEFLVSFYNNEISEKSEIFDDQFSVERPDGSNFTLKIRSTKLEDSAMYFCASSERQGMLSGELFFGEGSRLTVL.

The V and J genes are TRBV13 and TRBJ2-1; maybe TRBD1 (6 bases). Germline lookup yields CDR1 PRHDT and CDR2 FYEKMQ (reference sequence). The CDR3 is made up of 14 amino acids. Trimming pared 1 base from V and 8 bases from J, leaving 12 bases between. CDR3 protein: CASSLEGEGDEQFF. The CDR3 DNA is TGTGCCAGCAGCTTAGAAGGTGAGGGGGATGAGCAGTTCTTC.

The chain is built from TRBV11-3 and TRBJ2-3; possibly TRBD2 for D (5 bases). The CDR3 is made up of 14 amino acids. With 5 bases removed from V and 2 bases from J, the gap between germline ends came to 11 bases. Germline V CDR1 and CDR2: SGHNT, YENEEA. The CDR3 DNA is TGTGCCAGCAGCAGAAGCGGTGTCACAGATACGCAGTATTTT. Its protein product is CASSRSGVTDTQYF. Combining the CDR3 with reference TRBV11-3 and TRBJ2-3 gives the whole variable domain EAGVVQSPRYKIIEKKQPVAFWCNPISGHNTLYWYLQNLGQGPELLIRYENEEAVDDSQLPKDRFSAERLKGVDSTLKIQPAELGDSAVYLCASSRSGVTDTQYFGPGTRLTVL.

The sample holds a few counts of this clonotype. The chain has TRBV25-1 and TRBJ2-2, with D possibly TRBD1 on 5 matching bases. Per germline, CDR1 MGHDK and CDR2 SYGVNS. CDR3 length equals 15 residues. The V end was cut by 2 bases, the J end by 1 base, with 8 bases between. The CDR3 nucleotides read TGTGCCAGCAGTGAAAGAACAGGGAACACCGGGGAGCTGTTTTTT. Its protein is CASSERTGNTGELFF.

The genes are TRBV19 and TRBJ1-6, with D uncertain. Trimming stripped 8 bases from V and 5 bases from J, with 7 bases between. In germline, CDR1 is LNHDA, CDR2 SQIVND (reference sequence). This CDR3 has 12 residues. The CDR3 spells CASRTNNSPLHF. The DNA for the CDR3 is TGTGCCAGTCGTACTAATAATTCACCCCTCCACTTT.

This rearrangement joins TRBV29-1 to TRBJ1-1; possibly TRBD1 for D (5 bases). The germline V gene encodes CDR1 SQVTM and CDR2 ANQGSEA. V was pared by 8 bases and J by 5 bases, with 18 bases between. The length of the CDR3 is 13 residues. This CDR3 reads CSIAGGVGTEAFF. CDR3 sequence (DNA): TGCAGCATTGCGGGGGGGGTTGGGACTGAAGCTTTCTTT.

This clonotype was observed at least ten times. The chain uses TRBV7-3 and TRBJ2-3, with TRBD2 matching 8 bases. Per the germline V gene, CDR1 is SGHTA and CDR2 is FQGTGA. V was clipped by 2 bases and J by 1 base; unmatched bases: 2. CDR3 length equals 15 residues. CDR3 in amino acids: CASSLGGLGTDTQYF. For the CDR3, the DNA is TGTGCCAGCAGCTTAGGGGGACTAGGCACAGATACGCAGTATTTT.

In its sample, this clonotype was seen many times. The genes are TRBV5-1 and TRBJ2-7, with TRBD2 matching 12 bases. This CDR3 region has 17 residues. CDR1 is SGHRS, CDR2 YFSETQ, per germline. V lost 1 base to trimming and J lost 2 bases; unmatched junction nucleotides: 7. The CDR3 sequence: CASSLTPRTSGTYEQYF. CDR3 bases: TGCGCCAGCAGCTTGACCCCCCGGACTAGCGGGACCTACGAGCAGTACTTC.

This clonotype has ten or more counts. The chain recombines TRBV10-3 with TRBJ2-7; 9 bases fit TRBD2. J gave up 3 bases and V 3 bases, and 9 bases lay outside the gene matches. This CDR3 is built from 16 residues. Looked up from germline, CDR1 is ENHRY and CDR2 is SYGVKD. In DNA form, the CDR3 reads TGTGCCATCAGTGATCCTAGTAGCGGGGGCTTCTACGAGCAGTACTTC. This codes for CAISDPSSGGFYEQYF.

The CDR3 DNA sequence: TGTGCCAGCAGTTTATCGAGCAATGAGCAGTTCTTC. Translation gives CASSLSSNEQFF. The chain uses TRBV12-3 or TRBV12-4 and TRBJ2-1; D unresolved. V lost 2 bases to trimming and J lost 6 bases, with 5 bases between them. The CDR3 extends over 12 amino acids.

This rearrangement joins TRBV9 to TRBJ1-2; no firm D call. CDR1 is SGDLS, CDR2 YYNGEE, per germline. V shed 0 bases and J shed 4 bases, with 4 bases lying between them. CDR3 length: 12 amino acids. CDR3 nucleotides: TGTGCCAGCAGCGTAGGTGGCTATGGCTACACCTTC. Translating gives CASSVGGYGYTF. Based on the CDR3 plus reference TRBV9 and TRBJ1-2, the full variable domain is DSGVTQTPKHLITATGQRVTLRCSPRSGDLSVYWYQQSLDQGLQFLIQYYNGEERAKGNILERFSAQQFPDLHSELNLSSLELGDSALYFCASSVGGYGYTFGSGTRLTVV.

The chain links TRBV19 to TRBJ1-1; D remains unclear. There are 13 residues in the CDR3. Germline-derived CDR1 and CDR2 are LNHDA and SQIVND (reference sequence). Deletions cut 7 bases from V and 5 bases from J, with 14 bases between. This chain's CDR3 is CASIPGLGTEAFF. CDR3 DNA: TGTGCCAGTATCCCGGGCCTCGGAACTGAAGCTTTCTTT.